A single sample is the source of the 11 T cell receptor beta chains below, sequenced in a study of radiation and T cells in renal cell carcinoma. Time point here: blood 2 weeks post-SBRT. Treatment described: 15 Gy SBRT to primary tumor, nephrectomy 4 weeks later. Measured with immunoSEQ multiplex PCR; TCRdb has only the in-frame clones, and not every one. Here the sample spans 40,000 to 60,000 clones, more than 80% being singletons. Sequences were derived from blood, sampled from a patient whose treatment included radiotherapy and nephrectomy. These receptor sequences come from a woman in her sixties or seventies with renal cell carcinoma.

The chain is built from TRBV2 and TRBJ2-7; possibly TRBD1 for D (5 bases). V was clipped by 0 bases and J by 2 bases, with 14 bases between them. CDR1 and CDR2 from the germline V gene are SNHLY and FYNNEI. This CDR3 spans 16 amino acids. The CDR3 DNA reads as TGTGCCAGCAGTGAAGCTTTCACAGGCTGGACCTACGAGCAGTACTTC. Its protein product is CASSEAFTGWTYEQYF.

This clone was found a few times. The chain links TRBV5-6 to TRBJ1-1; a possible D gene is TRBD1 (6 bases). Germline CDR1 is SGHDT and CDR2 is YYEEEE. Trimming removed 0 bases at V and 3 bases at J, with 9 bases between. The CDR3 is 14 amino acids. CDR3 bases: TGTGCCAGCAGCTTGGACAGGGAATACACTGAAGCTTTCTTT. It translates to CASSLDREYTEAFF.

The CDR3 sequence is CASSDSGGEKLFF. DNA of the CDR3: TGCGCCAGCAGCGACAGTGGTGGGGAAAAACTGTTTTTT. The chain joins TRBV10-1 to TRBJ1-4, with D possibly matching TRBD1 (5 bases). Germline V gene data show CDR1 as WNHNN and CDR2 as SYGVQD (reference sequence). V was cut by 6 bases and J by 8 bases, with 13 bases left in between. The CDR3 has 13 residues.

CDR3 sequence reads: CASSRQGNQETQYF. DNA for the CDR3: TGTGCCAGCAGCCGACAGGGGAACCAAGAGACCCAGTACTTC. The chain has TRBV11-3 and TRBJ2-5, with 8 bases aligning to TRBD1. The germline V gene has CDR1 SGHNT and CDR2 YENEEA. This CDR3 is built from 14 residues. Trimming removed 5 bases from V and 0 bases from J; junction bases left unmatched: 2. Using reference TRBV11-3 and TRBJ2-5 for the parts outside the CDR3, the full variable domain is EAGVVQSPRYKIIEKKQPVAFWCNPISGHNTLYWYLQNLGQGPELLIRYENEEAVDDSQLPKDRFSAERLKGVDSTLKIQPAELGDSAVYLCASSRQGNQETQYFGPGTRLLVL.

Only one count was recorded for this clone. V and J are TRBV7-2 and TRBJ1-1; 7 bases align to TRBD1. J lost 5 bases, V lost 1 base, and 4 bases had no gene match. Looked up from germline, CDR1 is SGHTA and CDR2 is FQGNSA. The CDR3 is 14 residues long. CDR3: CASSLDRGVTEAFF. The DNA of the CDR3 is TGTGCCAGCAGCTTAGACAGGGGAGTAACTGAAGCTTTCTTT.

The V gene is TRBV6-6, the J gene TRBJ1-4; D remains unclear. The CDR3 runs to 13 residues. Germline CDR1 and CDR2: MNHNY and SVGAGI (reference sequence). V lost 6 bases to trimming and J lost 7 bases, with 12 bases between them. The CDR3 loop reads CASSRGEGEKLFF. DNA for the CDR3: TGTGCCAGCAGCCGGGGAGAGGGTGAAAAACTGTTTTTT.

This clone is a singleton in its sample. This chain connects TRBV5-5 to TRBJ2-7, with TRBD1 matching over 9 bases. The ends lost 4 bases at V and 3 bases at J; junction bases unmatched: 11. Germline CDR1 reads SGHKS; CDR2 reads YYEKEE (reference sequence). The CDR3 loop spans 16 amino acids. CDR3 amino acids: CASSGLIQGAHYEQYF. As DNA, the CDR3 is TGTGCCAGCAGCGGACTAATACAGGGGGCCCACTACGAGCAGTACTTC.

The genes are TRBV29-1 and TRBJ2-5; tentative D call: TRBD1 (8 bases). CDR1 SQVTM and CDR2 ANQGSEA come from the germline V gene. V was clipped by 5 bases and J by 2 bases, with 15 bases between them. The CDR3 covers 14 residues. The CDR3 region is CSVLQGGGQETQYF. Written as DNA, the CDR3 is TGCAGCGTTTTACAGGGGGGAGGGCAAGAGACCCAGTACTTC.

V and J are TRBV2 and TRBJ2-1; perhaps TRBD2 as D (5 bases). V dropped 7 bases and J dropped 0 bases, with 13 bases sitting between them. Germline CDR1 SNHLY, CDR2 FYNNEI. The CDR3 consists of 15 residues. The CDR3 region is CASKKRTSSYNEQFF. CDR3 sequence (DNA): TGTGCCAGCAAAAAGCGGACCAGCTCCTACAATGAGCAGTTCTTC.

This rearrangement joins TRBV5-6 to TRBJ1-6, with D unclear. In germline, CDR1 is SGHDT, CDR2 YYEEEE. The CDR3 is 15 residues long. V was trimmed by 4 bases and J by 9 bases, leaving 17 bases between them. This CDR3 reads CASSPTGGVGSPLHF. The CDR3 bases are TGTGCCAGCAGCCCAACGGGTGGGGTCGGTTCACCCCTCCACTTT.

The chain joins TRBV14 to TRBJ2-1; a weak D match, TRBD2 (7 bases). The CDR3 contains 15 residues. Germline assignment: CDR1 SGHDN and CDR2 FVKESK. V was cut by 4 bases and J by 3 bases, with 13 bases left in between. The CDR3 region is CASSRGGGHYNEQFF. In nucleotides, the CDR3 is TGTGCCAGCAGCCGGGGAGGGGGGCACTACAATGAGCAGTTCTTC.